The rows below give T cell receptor beta chains drawn from one sample of a study of cytomegalovirus exposure and HLA in healthy donors. Sequencing used immunoSEQ multiplex PCR; TCRdb keeps in-frame clones, though not all of them. This sample has about 140,000 clones, with around 75% found just once. Sequencing used PBMCs. The receptor source for this set is a man aged 18-30 years in good health and CMV-seropositive. CDR3s include the opening cysteine and the closing phenylalanine or tryptophan. Each record gives: D gene, J gene, clone size, V gene, CDR3 protein, CDR3 DNA. The D gene is left open where the match is weak. A row's size may be missing; if present it is once, few, many or a size class.

-	TRBJ2-1	few	TRBV5-6	CASSLVEGYDNEQFF	TGTGCCAGCAGCTTGGTCGAGGGATATGACAATGAGCAGTTCTTC
TRBD2	TRBJ2-3	-	TRBV4-2	CASSQDALAVTDTQYF	TGTGCCAGCAGCCAAGATGCGCTAGCGGTCACAGATACGCAGTATTTT
-	TRBJ2-7	-	TRBV5-1	CASSATEYEQYF	TGCGCCAGCAGCGCGACAGAATACGAGCAGTACTTC
TRBD2	TRBJ2-1	-	TRBV27	CASSFIGRREGEQFF	TGTGCCAGCAGTTTCATCGGTAGACGGGAGGGTGAGCAGTTCTTC
TRBD1	TRBJ2-7	-	TRBV4-2	CASSQATGEYEQYF	TGTGCCAGCAGCCAAGCGACAGGGGAGTACGAGCAGTACTTC
TRBD1	TRBJ2-7	-	TRBV13	CASSRGDRGISYEQYF	TGTGCCAGCAGCCGTGGGGACAGGGGAATCTCCTACGAGCAGTACTTC
-	TRBJ1-2	-	TRBV28	CASSSQGPDNYGYTF	TGTGCCAGCAGTTCACAGGGCCCTGATAACTATGGCTACACCTTC
TRBD1	TRBJ2-7	few	TRBV14	CASSQGPGQGSYEQYF	TGTGCCAGCAGCCAAGGTCCGGGACAGGGGTCCTACGAGCAGTACTTC
TRBD2	TRBJ2-1	-	TRBV28	CASSPTLLLAGGYNEQFF	TGTGCCAGCAGTCCGACCCTCCTACTAGCGGGGGGCTACAATGAGCAGTTCTTC
TRBD1	TRBJ2-1	-	TRBV27	CASSFPPDRGRGEQFF	TGTGCCAGCAGTTTTCCCCCCGACAGGGGGCGCGGTGAGCAGTTCTTC
TRBD1	TRBJ1-2	-	TRBV6-1	CASSERAGGSNYGYTF	TGTGCCAGCAGTGAAAGGGCAGGGGGCTCGAACTATGGCTACACCTTC
TRBD1	TRBJ1-1	-	TRBV28	CASRGQGFKLQAFF	TGTGCCAGCAGGGGACAGGGCTTCAAACTTCAAGCTTTCTTT
TRBD1	TRBJ1-6	-	TRBV28	CASSWDRDNSPLHF	TGTGCCAGCAGTTGGGACAGGGATAATTCACCCCTCCACTTT
TRBD1	TRBJ1-2	-	TRBV7-9	CASSRITHYGTGKYGYTF	TGTGCCAGCAGCCGTATTACCCATTACGGGACAGGGAAGTACGGCTACACCTTC
TRBD2	TRBJ2-1	-	TRBV7-8	CASSLIETSGNNEQFF	TGTGCCAGCAGCTTAATCGAGACTAGCGGGAACAATGAGCAGTTCTTC
TRBD2	TRBJ2-7	few	TRBV5-4	CASSLGTSVSEQYF	TGTGCCAGCAGCTTGGGGACTAGCGTATCCGAGCAGTACTTC
TRBD2	TRBJ2-1	few	TRBV11-3	CASSPGTSGKKFF	TGTGCCAGCAGCCCAGGAACTAGCGGAAAGAAGTTCTTC
-	TRBJ1-1	-	TRBV18	CASSPSENTEAFF	TGTGCCAGCTCACCATCAGAGAACACTGAAGCTTTCTTT
TRBD2	TRBJ2-5	few	TRBV14	CASSQSRKGLRETQYF	TGTGCCAGCAGCCAATCCCGGAAGGGACTACGAGAGACCCAGTACTTC
TRBD2	TRBJ2-7	-	TRBV13	CASSRPASGSYEQYF	TGTGCCAGCAGCCGGCCGGCTAGCGGCTCCTACGAGCAGTACTTC
TRBD1	TRBJ1-5	-	TRBV27	CASSPRGVDQPQHF	TGTGCCAGCAGCCCCAGGGGGGTTGATCAGCCCCAGCATTTT
-	TRBJ2-7	-	TRBV13	CASSLGGQLFSYEQYF	TGTGCCAGCAGCTTAGGTGGGCAGCTCTTCTCCTACGAGCAGTACTTC
TRBD1	TRBJ2-6	-	TRBV5-8	CASSLNRGITGANVLTF	TGTGCCAGCAGCTTGAACAGGGGAATTACTGGGGCCAACGTCCTGACTTTC
TRBD2	TRBJ2-5	-	TRBV16	CASSQGTSGHTLRRTQYF	TGTGCCAGCAGCCAGGGTACTAGCGGGCATACACTCCGGCGGACCCAGTACTTC
TRBD2	TRBJ2-2	-	TRBV5-1	CASSHPTSGVVNTGELFF	TGCGCCAGCAGCCACCCGACTAGCGGAGTGGTGAACACCGGGGAGCTGTTTTTT
TRBD1	TRBJ1-5	-	TRBV4-1	CASSQGRDRGPNQPQHF	TGCGCCAGCAGCCAAGGTCGGGACAGGGGTCCGAATCAGCCCCAGCATTTT
-	TRBJ2-5	-	TRBV27	CPSSKRGLGGETQYF	TGTCCCAGCAGTAAAAGAGGACTGGGCGGGGAGACCCAGTACTTC
-	TRBJ2-7	-	TRBV7-9	CASSVSVQDEQYF	TGTGCCAGCAGCGTGTCAGTTCAGGACGAGCAGTACTTC
-	TRBJ2-7	-	TRBV11-2	CASSLESSYEQYF	TGTGCCAGCAGCTTAGAGAGCTCCTACGAGCAGTACTTC
TRBD1	TRBJ1-1	-	TRBV28	CATTSTKGAPVVAFF	TGTGCCACAACGAGCACCAAGGGGGCGCCAGTGGTGGCTTTCTTT
-	TRBJ1-6	-	TRBV6-5	CASRLSSWNSPLHF	TGTGCCAGCAGGCTATCGAGTTGGAATTCACCCCTCCACTTT
TRBD1	TRBJ2-4	-	TRBV2	CASTWDRAGIQYF	TGTGCCAGCACCTGGGACAGGGCGGGCATTCAGTACTTC
TRBD1	TRBJ2-1	-	TRBV5-1	CASSFRDSPDEQFF	TGCGCCAGCAGCTTCCGGGACAGCCCCGATGAGCAGTTCTTC
-	TRBJ2-1	-	TRBV12-5	CASGFSFNEQFF	TGTGCTAGTGGTTTTTCATTCAATGAGCAGTTCTTC
-	TRBJ2-7	few	TRBV4-2	CASSGEQGMSYEQYF	TGTGCCAGCAGCGGGGAGCAGGGGATGTCTTACGAGCAGTACTTC
TRBD2	TRBJ2-1	few	TRBV5-4	CASSLLAGGPNEQFF	TGTGCCAGCAGCTTATTAGCGGGAGGGCCCAATGAGCAGTTCTTC
-	TRBJ1-5	-	TRBV19	CARSIAPLGRNQPQHF	TGTGCCCGTAGTATCGCCCCCTTGGGCAGAAATCAGCCCCAGCATTTT
-	TRBJ2-5	-	TRBV10-3	CAISESGAQETQYF	TGTGCCATCAGTGAGTCAGGGGCCCAAGAGACCCAGTACTTC
TRBD1	TRBJ2-7	once	TRBV18	CASSNRDSYEQYF	TGTGCCAGCTCAAACCGGGACAGTTACGAGCAGTACTTC
-	TRBJ1-3	-	TRBV28	CASSPFNLGYSGNTIYF	TGTGCCAGCAGTCCCTTCAATCTCGGTTACTCTGGAAACACCATATATTTT
TRBD1	TRBJ1-2	-	TRBV7-9	CSSSPGGRPLYGYTF	TGTTCCAGCAGCCCAGGGGGCAGGCCTCTCTATGGCTACACCTTC
-	TRBJ1-5	once	TRBV19	CASSIRGPPTLGNNQPQHF	TGTGCCAGTAGTATTAGGGGTCCTCCAACCCTGGGGAACAATCAGCCCCAGCATTTT
-	TRBJ1-3	few	TRBV13	CASSLLSGNTIYF	TGTGCCAGCAGCCTCCTCTCTGGAAACACCATATATTTT
TRBD2	TRBJ2-1	-	TRBV12-5	CASGLVLIGTSGEYNEQFF	TGTGCTAGTGGTTTGGTCTTGATCGGGACTAGCGGGGAATACAATGAGCAGTTCTTC
TRBD1	TRBJ2-5	once	TRBV27	CASSGWGDRGRETQYF	TGTGCCAGCAGTGGGTGGGGGGACAGGGGGCGAGAGACCCAGTACTTC